Listed below are T cell receptor beta chains from one sample, sequenced in a study of cytomegalovirus exposure and HLA in healthy donors. This table comes from immunoSEQ multiplex PCR, and its TCRdb copy is limited to in-frame clones, with some not included. The sample holds some 150,000 clones, roughly three quarters seen once. The material sequenced was PBMCs. The receptor source for this set is a man in his 60s in good health and CMV-seronegative. CDR3s include the opening cysteine and the closing phenylalanine or tryptophan. The D gene is left open where the match is weak. Size is omitted from some rows. Given values are once, few, many or a class for expanded clones.

J gene | clone size | D gene | V gene | CDR3 protein | CDR3 DNA
TRBJ2-2 | NA | TRBD2 | TRBV4-2 | CASSQGLADHTGELFF | TGTGCCAGCAGCCAGGGACTAGCGGATCACACCGGGGAGCTGTTTTTT
TRBJ1-3 | few | TRBD1 | TRBV9 | CASSVLQGDTIYF | TGTGCCAGCAGCGTGCTACAGGGGGACACCATATATTTT
TRBJ2-1 | NA | NA | TRBV18 | CASSPEYANNEQFF | TGTGCCAGCTCACCAGAGTACGCGAACAATGAGCAGTTCTTC
TRBJ2-1 | few | NA | TRBV13 | CASSPLQGEQFF | TGTGCCAGCAGCCCCTTACAGGGTGAGCAGTTCTTC
TRBJ1-1 | few | NA | TRBV5-4 | CASSLGLADEAFF | TGTGCCAGCAGCTTGGGACTGGCGGATGAAGCTTTCTTT
TRBJ2-7 | NA | TRBD2 | TRBV5-1 | CASSLGLAGDLGEQYF | TGCGCCAGCAGCTTGGGACTAGCGGGAGATTTGGGCGAGCAGTACTTC
TRBJ2-2 | NA | TRBD1 | TRBV7-8 | CASSPRGQPYTGELFF | TGTGCCAGCAGCCCCCGGGGACAGCCATACACCGGGGAGCTGTTTTTT
TRBJ2-5 | NA | NA | TRBV6-5 | CASSYGTFGETQYF | TGTGCCAGCAGTTACGGGACATTTGGGGAGACCCAGTACTTC
TRBJ1-6 | NA | NA | TRBV15 | CATSREGNRENSPLHF | TGTGCCACCAGCAGAGAAGGGAACAGGGAGAATTCACCCCTCCACTTT
TRBJ2-7 | NA | TRBD2 | TRBV7-7 | CASSSGLAGEGYEQYF | TGTGCTAGCAGCTCCGGACTAGCGGGAGAAGGCTACGAGCAGTACTTC
TRBJ2-1 | few | TRBD2 | TRBV25-1 | CASSVRDYYNEQFF | TGTGCCAGCAGTGTAAGGGACTATTACAATGAGCAGTTCTTC
TRBJ2-3 | NA | TRBD1 | TRBV5-1 | CASSRTGGTDTQYF | TGCGCCAGCAGCCGGACAGGGGGCACAGATACGCAGTATTTT
TRBJ2-7 | once | NA | TRBV7-8 | CASSFDSYEQYF | TGTGCCAGCAGCTTCGACAGTTACGAGCAGTACTTC
TRBJ2-1 | NA | TRBD2 | TRBV7-3 | CASTTSGRLNEQFF | TGTGCCAGCACTACTAGCGGGAGGCTCAATGAGCAGTTCTTC
TRBJ2-3 | once | TRBD1 | TRBV5-1 | CASSLGTGFTDTQYF | TGCGCCAGCAGCTTAGGGACAGGGTTCACAGATACGCAGTATTTT